This TCR beta chain was obtained from a study of technical replicates of blood from several donors. From germline, CDR1 is SGHRS and CDR2 YFSETQ. This CDR3 has 14 amino acids. Trimming took 6 bases from V and 1 from J; bases not matched to a gene: 7. Assay: immunoSEQ multiplex PCR; the TCRdb copy retains only in-frame clones and omits some. The sample lists approximately 69,000 clones, almost 98% seen once, with 0.2% to 0.25% in the top ten. The sequenced sample was T cells isolated from PBMCs. This clonotype was obtained from a human donor in good health. The J gene is TRBJ2-7, the V gene TRBV5-1, with 7 bases aligning to TRBD1. In nucleotides, the CDR3 is TGCGCCAGCAATCGGGACAGCTCATCCTACGAGCAGTACTTC. As protein: CASNRDSSSYEQYF. The variable domain in full, completed from reference TRBV5-1 and TRBJ2-7, reads KAGVTQTPRYLIKTRGQQVTLSCSPISGHRSVSWYQQTPGQGLQFLFEYFSETQRNKGNFPGRFSGRQFSNSRSEMNVSTLELGDSALYLCASNRDSSSYEQYFGPGTRLTVT.